One sample yielded the 18 T cell receptor beta chains listed below, sequenced in a study of response to subunit inactivated influenza vaccine listed by TCRdb under 2018. Library generation was performed with RT-PCR. Sequencer: Illumina HiSeq 2500. TCRdb reran the public reads through fastp at Q25 and MiXCR, keeping productive beta chains. Rows are combined by CDR3 protein, so each entry shows the most common genes and DNA. The sample table records over 400,000 distinct CDR3 sequences; 10% to 15% of these occur just once. In total, the top ten clones hold around 14% of the sample. The time point label, as the study defines it: approximately 47 days after influenza vaccine administration. Sequencing used PBMCs from blood, obtained roughly 45 days after vaccination. Source of these receptors: a man aged 45-65 years who received an inactivated influenza vaccine. Donor details come from another sample of the same person, matched by shared clones.

The table lists this clonotype with a few counts. The chain uses TRBV3-1 and TRBJ2-7; D is unresolved. From germline, CDR1 is LGHDT and CDR2 YNNKEL (reference sequence). The CDR3 runs 16 residues. V lost 1 base to trimming and J lost 2 bases, with 15 bases between them. Written as DNA, the CDR3 is TGTGCCAGCAGCCAAGCACGGCAGCTGCTTACCTACGAGCAGTACTTC. It yields the protein CASSQARQLLTYEQYF.

The chain couples TRBV15 to TRBJ1-5; no definite D call. Trimming pared 0 bases from V and 9 bases from J, leaving 9 bases between. The CDR3 totals 13 residues. Germline-derived CDR1 and CDR2 are LNHNV and YYDKDF (reference sequence). The CDR3 nucleotides read TGTGCCACCAGCAGAGATCGGCTGGTGCCCCAGCATTTT. Translation: CATSRDRLVPQHF.

The chain recombines TRBV7-2 with TRBJ2-2; TRBD1 aligns across 7 bases. The CDR3 sequence is 15 residues long. Trimming removed 5 bases from V and 4 bases from J; junction bases left unmatched: 7. Germline V CDR1 and CDR2: SGHTA, FQGNSA. CDR3 DNA sequence: TGTGCCAGCAGCCCCGACGGGACAGCCACCGGGGAGCTGTTTTTT. It translates to CASSPDGTATGELFF. The full variable domain, its missing parts supplied by reference TRBV7-2 and TRBJ2-2, is GAGVSQSPSNKVTEKGKDVELRCDPISGHTALYWYRQSLGQGLEFLIYFQGNSAPDKSGLPSDRFSAERTGGSVSTLTIQRTQQEDSAVYLCASSPDGTATGELFFGEGSRLTVL.

This chain links TRBV5-1 with TRBJ2-3; 8 bases are a match to TRBD1. The germline V gene encodes CDR1 SGHRS and CDR2 YFSETQ. Trimming cost V 4 bases and J 15 bases; bases outside gene matches: 10. The CDR3 contains 12 residues. Here the CDR3 reads CASSTDRVEYYF. The CDR3 DNA reads as TGCGCCAGCAGCACGGACAGGGTGGAGTACTATTTT.

The CDR3 region is CASSYSDQALGEQFF. CDR3 coding DNA: TGTGCCAGCAGTTACTCGGATCAGGCCCTCGGTGAGCAGTTCTTC. This sequence joins TRBV6-2 or TRBV6-3 and TRBJ2-1; D unclear. Per germline, CDR1 MNHEY and CDR2 SVGEGT. V lost 0 bases to trimming and J lost 9 bases, with 15 bases between them. CDR3 length: 15 amino acids.

About this clonotype: A junction end diverges from the germline sequence, so it may reflect a read error. The rearrangement uses TRBV12-3 or TRBV12-4 and TRBJ2-2, with a possible D match to TRBD2 (5 bases). CDR3 length: 14 amino acids. The CDR3 loop reads CASSLAAGTGELSF. DNA for the CDR3: TGTGCCAGCAGTTTAGCGGCAGGAACCGGGGAGCTGTCTTTT.

V and J are TRBV4-2 and TRBJ2-3; D unclear. This CDR3 has 13 residues. Trimming removed 1 base from V and 5 bases from J, with 7 bases in between. Germline CDR1 is LGHNA and CDR2 is YNFKEQ. The CDR3, as DNA: TGTGCCAGCAGCCAAGTTAAGGGAGATACGCAGTATTTT. Protein product: CASSQVKGDTQYF.

The chain joins TRBV12-3 or TRBV12-4 to TRBJ2-1; 8 nucleotides match TRBD2. There are 16 residues in the CDR3. With V trimmed by 6 bases and J by 2 bases, 9 bases remained unmatched. Here the CDR3 reads CASRHPLAGPYNEQFF. The DNA for the CDR3 is TGTGCCAGCAGACACCCTCTAGCGGGCCCCTACAATGAGCAGTTCTTC.

The chain joins TRBV28 to TRBJ2-3, with D possibly matching TRBD2 (6 bases). Germline V CDR1 and CDR2: MDHEN, SYDVKM. CDR3 length: 18 residues. The V and J ends lost 5 bases and 7 bases respectively, with 28 bases between them. The DNA for the CDR3 is TGTGCCAGCAGTCCTTCCCCGGGACTGGGAGCGATTGGGTATACGCAGTATTTT. This encodes CASSPSPGLGAIGYTQYF.

This clonotype showed up just a few times. CDR3 residues: CASSHYSVWDTGGYTF. CDR3 DNA sequence: TGTGCCAGCAGCCATTACTCAGTCTGGGATACTGGTGGCTACACCTTC. The V call is TRBV4-2, the J call TRBJ1-2, with D unclear. CDR3 size: 16 residues. Germline CDR1 is LGHNA and CDR2 is YNFKEQ. Trimming pared 3 bases from V and 7 bases from J, leaving 21 bases between.

This clonotype was detected many times. The chain combines TRBV29-1 with TRBJ2-7, with D maybe TRBD1 (6 bases). Per germline, CDR1 SQVTM and CDR2 ANQGSEA. The CDR3 is 15 amino acids. Trimming cost V 1 base and J 3 bases, with 16 bases left between them. CDR3 nucleotides: TGCAGCGTTGAAGTCAGGGGCTCCCTGAACTACGAGCAGTACTTC. It yields the protein CSVEVRGSLNYEQYF.

At least ten counts were recorded for this clonotype. V gene TRBV7-2 combines with J gene TRBJ1-2; no definite D call. Germline CDR1 and CDR2: SGHTA and FQGNSA. Trimming shortened V by 3 bases and J by 8 bases, and 7 bases separated the two germline ends. The CDR3 totals 11 residues. CDR3 protein: CASSLGKGYTF. The CDR3 DNA follows: TGTGCCAGCAGCTTGGGGAAAGGCTACACCTTC.

This rearrangement joins TRBV9 to TRBJ2-4, with D perhaps given as TRBD1 or TRBD2 (5 bases each). The CDR3 is made up of 15 amino acids. Trimming left V 7 bases short and J 8 bases short, with 22 bases between. Per germline, CDR1 SGDLS and CDR2 YYNGEE. CDR3 coding DNA: TGTGCCAGCTCGAGAACCCCCCGGGACGTTGACATTCAGTACTTC. It codes for CASSRTPRDVDIQYF.

This clonotype was seen a few times. The chain is built from TRBV5-1 and TRBJ1-2; 9 bases are a match to TRBD1. With V trimmed by 7 bases and J by 3 bases, 13 bases remained unmatched. CDR3 length: 16 amino acids. CDR1 and CDR2 from the germline V gene are SGHRS and YFSETQ. The CDR3 DNA reads TGCGCCAGCCATGGGGGACAGGGTTTTCGATACTATGGCTACACCTTC. Amino acid sequence: CASHGGQGFRYYGYTF.

This chain joins TRBV10-3 and TRBJ2-6, with TRBD1 matching 12 bases. The CDR3 runs to 17 residues. The ends lost 4 bases at V and 2 bases at J; junction bases unmatched: 3. Germline CDR1 ENHRY, CDR2 SYGVKD. CDR3 DNA sequence: TGTGCCATCAGTGGCGGGACAGGGGGCGCTGGGGCCAACGTCCTGACTTTC. As protein: CAISGGTGGAGANVLTF.

The chain uses TRBV5-1 and TRBJ2-2, with D hard to call. Germline-derived CDR1 and CDR2 are SGHRS and YFSETQ. Trimming took off 0 bases at V and 0 bases at J, with 12 bases between the two ends. This CDR3 is built from 17 residues. This chain's CDR3 is CASSLVATLTNTGELFF. The CDR3 DNA follows: TGCGCCAGCAGCTTGGTCGCGACACTTACGAACACCGGGGAGCTGTTTTTT.

This clonotype has only a few counts. The gene calls are TRBV12-3 or TRBV12-4 and TRBJ2-2, with no clear D. The CDR3 loop spans 13 amino acids. The ends were cut back, 3 bases at V and 7 bases at J, with 9 bases in the middle. The CDR3 loop is CASSLRNHGELFF. CDR3 bases: TGTGCCAGCAGTTTGAGGAATCACGGGGAGCTGTTTTTT.

In its sample, this clonotype was seen a few times. The chain has TRBV5-8 and TRBJ1-5, with a tentative D call TRBD1 (5 bases). Germline values: CDR1 SGHTS, CDR2 YDEGEE. The CDR3 is made up of 14 amino acids. Between the trimmed V and J ends, which lost 3 bases and 4 bases, there was a span of 11 bases. The CDR3 sequence: CASSWGRQNQPQHF. DNA of the CDR3: TGTGCCAGCAGCTGGGGACGGCAAAATCAGCCCCAGCATTTT.